These T cell receptor beta chains were read from a single sample in a study of T cell responses to AZD1222 COVID-19 vaccine. Libraries were prepared by immunoSEQ multiplex PCR; TCRdb keeps only in-frame clonotypes and omits some of them. The table records 120,000 to 150,000 clones, 86% of them present only once. Material: peripheral blood, obtained 28 days after the second AZD1222 dose. The receptors come from an adult who received the AZD1222 COVID-19 vaccine. CDR3s include the opening cysteine and the closing phenylalanine or tryptophan. A D gene is named only where the DNA matches it firmly. The size of a clone is reported for some rows only, either as once, few or many, or as a class for expanded clones.

J | V | D | size | DNA | CDR3
TRBJ2-5 | TRBV20-1 | NA | NA | TGCAGTGCTTTTAAAGAGACCCAGTACTTC | CSAFKETQYF
TRBJ2-3 | TRBV9 | NA | once | TGTGCCAGCAGCGTACCCGGGGTGCCAGATACGCAGTATTTT | CASSVPGVPDTQYF
TRBJ1-5 | TRBV2 | NA | NA | TGTGCCAGCAGTGAAGCAGGGGTTTTGCATAGCAATCAGCCCCAGCATTTT | CASSEAGVLHSNQPQHF
TRBJ1-1 | TRBV12-3/TRBV12-4 | NA | few | TGTGCCAGCAGTTTAGGTAACACTGAAGCTTTCTTT | CASSLGNTEAFF
TRBJ1-2 | TRBV7-2 | NA | NA | TGTGCCAGCTCCCAAGAAGGGGTAGATGGCTACACCTTC | CASSQEGVDGYTF
TRBJ2-1 | TRBV3-1/TRBV3-2 | NA | NA | TGTGCCAGCAGCCCGGGTTCGTGGATTGAGCAGTTCTTC | CASSPGSWIEQFF
TRBJ2-1 | TRBV30 | TRBD2 | NA | TGTGCCTGGAGTGTAGCGGGGGGCTCCTACAATGAGCAGTTCTTC | CAWSVAGGSYNEQFF
TRBJ2-7 | TRBV28 | NA | NA | TGTGCCAGCAGTTTAGTGGGCCTCAGCTCCTACGAGCAGTACTTC | CASSLVGLSSYEQYF
TRBJ1-1 | TRBV9 | TRBD1 | NA | TGTGCCAGCAGCGTTGGGCAGGGGGGAGAAGCTTTCTTT | CASSVGQGGEAFF
TRBJ1-1 | TRBV6-5 | NA | NA | TGTGCCAGCAGTTACTCATGGGGGGGAGCTTTCTTT | CASSYSWGGAFF
TRBJ2-5 | TRBV7-2 | NA | NA | TGTGCCAGCAGCTTACGGGGGGCCCAAGAGACCCAGTACTTC | CASSLRGAQETQYF
TRBJ1-2 | TRBV10-1 | TRBD1 | NA | TGCGCCAGCAGCCGGGACAGGGTCTATGGCTACACCTTC | CASSRDRVYGYTF
TRBJ1-2 | TRBV18 | NA | NA | TGTGCCAGCTCAGCCCAGGGGAGGTACGGCTACACCTTC | CASSAQGRYGYTF
TRBJ2-6 | TRBV11-2 | NA | NA | TGTGCCAGCAGCCCCAGAGGGCTAAACGAAGCTGGTGGGGCCAACGTCCTGACTTTC | CASSPRGLNEAGGANVLTF
TRBJ2-5 | TRBV7-6 | TRBD2 | NA | TGTGCCAGCAGCTACCCCCCCGGGACTAGCGGGGGCCTTCAAGAGACCCAGTACTTC | CASSYPPGTSGGLQETQYF
TRBJ2-5 | TRBV15 | TRBD1 | NA | TGTGCCACCAGCGGTAACAGGGGCGGGGAGACCCAGTACTTC | CATSGNRGGETQYF
TRBJ1-6 | TRBV27 | NA | once | TGTGCCAGCAGTCCCCAGGTCGGATATAATTCACCCCTCCACTTT | CASSPQVGYNSPLHF
TRBJ2-6 | TRBV6-6 | TRBD2 | NA | TGTGCCAGCAGCCGAGCGGGGGGGAACTCTGGGGCCAACGTCCTGACTTTC | CASSRAGGNSGANVLTF
TRBJ2-3 | TRBV9 | NA | NA | TGTGCCAGCACCCGGACCCCCGATACGCAGTATTTT | CASTRTPDTQYF
TRBJ2-2 | TRBV21-1 | NA | NA | TGTGCCAGCAGCAAAGCGCGGGACCCGACCGGGGAGCTGTTTTTT | CASSKARDPTGELFF
TRBJ1-6 | TRBV12-5 | TRBD1 | NA | TGTGCTAGTGGTCTCCTCCGGGACAGCGAACCCCTCCACTTT | CASGLLRDSEPLHF
TRBJ1-5 | TRBV27 | NA | NA | TGTGCCAGCAGTTCTAGGGTGGGGGGCAATCAGCCCCAGCATTTT | CASSSRVGGNQPQHF
TRBJ2-2 | TRBV4-2 | NA | once | TGTGCCAGCAGCCAAAGGGCTTGGTCTACCACCGGGGAGCTGTTTTTT | CASSQRAWSTTGELFF
TRBJ1-5 | TRBV10-3 | NA | NA | TGTGCCACCGCAACAGGGAACAGCAATCAGCCCCAGCATTTT | CATATGNSNQPQHF
TRBJ2-3 | TRBV27 | TRBD2 | NA | TGTGCCAGCAGTTCTAGCGGGTGGACAGATACGCAGTATTTT | CASSSSGWTDTQYF